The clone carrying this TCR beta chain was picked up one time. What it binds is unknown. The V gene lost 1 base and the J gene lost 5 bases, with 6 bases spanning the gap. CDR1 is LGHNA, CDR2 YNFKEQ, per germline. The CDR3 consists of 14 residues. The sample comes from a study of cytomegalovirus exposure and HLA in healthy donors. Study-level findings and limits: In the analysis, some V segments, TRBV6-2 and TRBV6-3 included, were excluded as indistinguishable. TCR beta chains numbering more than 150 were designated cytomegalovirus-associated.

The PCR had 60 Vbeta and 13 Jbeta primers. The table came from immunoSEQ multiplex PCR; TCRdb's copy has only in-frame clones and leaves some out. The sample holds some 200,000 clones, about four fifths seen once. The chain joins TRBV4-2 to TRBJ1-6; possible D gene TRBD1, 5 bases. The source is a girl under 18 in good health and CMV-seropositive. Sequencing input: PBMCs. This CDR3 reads CASSQGGNNSPLHF. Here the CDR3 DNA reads TGTGCCAGCAGCCAAGGGGGCAATAATTCACCCCTCCACTTT.